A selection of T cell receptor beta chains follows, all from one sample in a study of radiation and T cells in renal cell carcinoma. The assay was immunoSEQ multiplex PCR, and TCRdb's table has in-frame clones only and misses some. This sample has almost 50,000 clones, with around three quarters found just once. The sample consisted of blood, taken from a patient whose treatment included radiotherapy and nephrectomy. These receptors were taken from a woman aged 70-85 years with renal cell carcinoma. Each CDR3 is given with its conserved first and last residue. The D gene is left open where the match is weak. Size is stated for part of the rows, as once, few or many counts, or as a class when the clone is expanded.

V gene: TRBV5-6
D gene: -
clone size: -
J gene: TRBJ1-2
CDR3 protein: CASRNLDSESLGGVYGYTF
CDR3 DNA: TGTGCCAGCAGAAATTTGGACAGTGAATCATTAGGGGGAGTCTATGGCTACACCTTC

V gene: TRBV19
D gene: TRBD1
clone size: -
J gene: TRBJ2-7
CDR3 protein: CASSRQGDSYEQYF
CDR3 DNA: TGTGCCAGTAGTCGACAGGGGGACTCCTACGAGCAGTACTTC

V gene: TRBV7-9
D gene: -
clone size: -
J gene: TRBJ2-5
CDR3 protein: CASSQAQETQYF
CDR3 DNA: TGTGCCAGCAGTCAAGCCCAAGAGACCCAGTACTTC

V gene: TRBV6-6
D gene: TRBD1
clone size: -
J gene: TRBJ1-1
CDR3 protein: CASSQQGALEAFF
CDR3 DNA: TGTGCCAGCAGCCAACAGGGGGCACTTGAAGCTTTCTTT

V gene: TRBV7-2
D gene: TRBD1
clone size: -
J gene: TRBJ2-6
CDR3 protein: CASSHRGGANVLTF
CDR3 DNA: TGTGCCAGCAGCCACAGGGGTGGGGCCAACGTCCTGACTTTC

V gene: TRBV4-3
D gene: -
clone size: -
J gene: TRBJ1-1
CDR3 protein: CASSQGSQGYANTEAFF
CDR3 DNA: TGCGCCAGCAGCCAGGGGTCTCAGGGGTACGCGAACACTGAAGCTTTCTTT

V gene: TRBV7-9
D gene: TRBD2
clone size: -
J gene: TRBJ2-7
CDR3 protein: CASSSSGAYEQYF
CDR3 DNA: TGTGCCAGCAGCTCGAGCGGGGCCTACGAGCAGTACTTC

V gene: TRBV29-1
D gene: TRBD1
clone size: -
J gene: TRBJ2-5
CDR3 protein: CSVRTGKETQYF
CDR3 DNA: TGCAGCGTCAGGACAGGGAAAGAGACCCAGTACTTC

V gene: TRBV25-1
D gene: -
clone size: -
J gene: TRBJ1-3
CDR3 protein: CASSANAGSSGNTIYF
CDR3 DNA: TGTGCCAGCAGTGCCAACGCTGGGTCCTCTGGAAACACCATATATTTT

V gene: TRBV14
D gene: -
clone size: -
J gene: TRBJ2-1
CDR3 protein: CASSPRINEQFF
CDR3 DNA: TGTGCCAGCAGCCCCCGAATCAATGAGCAGTTCTTC

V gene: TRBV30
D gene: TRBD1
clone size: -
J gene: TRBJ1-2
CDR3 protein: CAWSVLDRGYGYTF
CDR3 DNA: TGTGCCTGGAGTGTACTGGACAGGGGCTATGGCTACACCTTC

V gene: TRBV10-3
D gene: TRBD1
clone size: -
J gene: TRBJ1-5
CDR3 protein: CAISGDRGNQPQHF
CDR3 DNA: TGTGCCATCAGTGGAGACAGGGGAAATCAGCCCCAGCATTTT

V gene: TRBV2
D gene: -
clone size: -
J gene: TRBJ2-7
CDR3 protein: CASSEGPIINYEQYF
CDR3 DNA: TGTGCCAGCAGTGAGGGGCCCATTATTAACTACGAGCAGTACTTC

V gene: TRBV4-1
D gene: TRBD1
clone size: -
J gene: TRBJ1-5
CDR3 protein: CASSQLGGWGQPQHF
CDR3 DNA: TGCGCCAGCAGCCAGCTAGGGGGCTGGGGTCAGCCCCAGCATTTT

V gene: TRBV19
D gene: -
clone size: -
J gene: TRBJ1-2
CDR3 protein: CASSVPKGRNYGYTF
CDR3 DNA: TGTGCCAGTAGTGTACCAAAGGGGAGAAACTATGGCTACACCTTC

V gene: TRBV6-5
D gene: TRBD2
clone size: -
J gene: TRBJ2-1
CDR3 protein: CASSRGGPYNEQFF
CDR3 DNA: TGTGCCAGCAGTCGGGGGGGCCCCTACAATGAGCAGTTCTTC

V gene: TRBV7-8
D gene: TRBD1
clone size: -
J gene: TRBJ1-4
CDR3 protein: CASSPGGGLTNEKLFF
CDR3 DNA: TGTGCCAGCAGCCCCGGAGGGGGCCTCACTAATGAAAAACTGTTTTTT

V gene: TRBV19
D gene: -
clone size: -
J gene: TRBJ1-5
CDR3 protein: CASSPHTSSNQPQHF
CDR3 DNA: TGTGCCAGTAGTCCCCATACCAGTAGCAATCAGCCCCAGCATTTT

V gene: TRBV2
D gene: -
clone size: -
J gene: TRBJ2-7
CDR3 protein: CASNPQGYEQYF
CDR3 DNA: TGTGCCTCTAACCCGCAGGGCTACGAGCAGTACTTC

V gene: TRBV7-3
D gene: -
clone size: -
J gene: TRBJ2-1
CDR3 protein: CASSLTPLADEQFF
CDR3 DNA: TGTGCCAGCAGCTTAACCCCCCTAGCTGATGAGCAGTTCTTC

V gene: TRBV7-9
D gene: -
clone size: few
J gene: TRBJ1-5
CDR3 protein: CASSLANSNQPQHF
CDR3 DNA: TGTGCCAGCAGCTTAGCCAACAGCAATCAGCCCCAGCATTTT

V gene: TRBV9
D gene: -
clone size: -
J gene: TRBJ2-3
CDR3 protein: CASSPRHSMSDTQYF
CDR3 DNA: TGTGCCAGCAGCCCCCGGCACAGTATGTCAGATACGCAGTATTTT

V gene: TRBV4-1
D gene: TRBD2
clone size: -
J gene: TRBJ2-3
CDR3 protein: CASSQLRGTDTQYF
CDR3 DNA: TGCGCCAGCAGCCAACTGCGGGGGACAGATACGCAGTATTTT

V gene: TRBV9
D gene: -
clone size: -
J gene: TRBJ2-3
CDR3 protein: CASSVGVGEGIWVDTQYF
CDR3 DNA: TGTGCCAGCAGCGTAGGTGTAGGAGAGGGGATTTGGGTAGATACGCAGTATTTT

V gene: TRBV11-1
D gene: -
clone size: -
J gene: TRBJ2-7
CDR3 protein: CASSLQVGSSAYEQYF
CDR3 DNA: TGTGCCAGCAGCTTACAAGTCGGGAGTAGTGCCTACGAGCAGTACTTC

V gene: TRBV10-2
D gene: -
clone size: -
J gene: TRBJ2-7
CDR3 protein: CASRDSSYEQYF
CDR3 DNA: TGCGCCAGCAGAGACAGTTCCTACGAGCAGTACTTC

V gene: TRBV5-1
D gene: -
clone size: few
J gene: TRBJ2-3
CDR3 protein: CASSPYLEDTQYF
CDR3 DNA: TGCGCCAGCAGCCCCTACCTGGAGGATACGCAGTATTTT

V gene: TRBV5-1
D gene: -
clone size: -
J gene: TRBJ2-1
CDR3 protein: CASSAQGTDNEQFF
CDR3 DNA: TGCGCCAGCAGCGCGCAGGGGACCGACAATGAGCAGTTCTTC

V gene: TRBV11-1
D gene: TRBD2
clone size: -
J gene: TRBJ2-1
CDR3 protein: CASSLSWRGIDNEQFF
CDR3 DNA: TGTGCCAGCAGCTTAAGTTGGCGGGGGATCGACAATGAGCAGTTCTTC

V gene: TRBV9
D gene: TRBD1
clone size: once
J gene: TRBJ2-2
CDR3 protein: CASSGTGGLPGELFF
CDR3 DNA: TGTGCCAGCAGCGGGACAGGGGGACTGCCCGGGGAGCTGTTTTTT

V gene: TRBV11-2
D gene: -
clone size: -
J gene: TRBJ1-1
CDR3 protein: CASSLDQNTEAFF
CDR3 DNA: TGTGCCAGCAGCTTAGATCAGAACACTGAAGCTTTCTTT

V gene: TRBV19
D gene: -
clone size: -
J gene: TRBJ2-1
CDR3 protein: CASSSATGLDEQFF
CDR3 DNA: TGTGCCAGTAGTTCTGCGACGGGTCTTGATGAGCAGTTCTTC

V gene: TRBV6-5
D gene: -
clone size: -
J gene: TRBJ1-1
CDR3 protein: CASRWAATEIAFF
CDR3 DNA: TGTGCCAGCAGGTGGGCCGCTACGGAGATCGCTTTCTTT

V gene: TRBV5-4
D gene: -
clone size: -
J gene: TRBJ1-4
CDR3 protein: CASSAGDLINEKLFF
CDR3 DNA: TGTGCCAGCAGCGCCGGGGACCTCATTAATGAAAAACTGTTTTTT

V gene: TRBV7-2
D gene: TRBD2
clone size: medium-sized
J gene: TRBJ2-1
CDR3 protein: CASSLAGSSGVNEQFF
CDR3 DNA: TGTGCCAGCAGCTTAGCCGGGTCTAGCGGGGTTAATGAGCAGTTCTTC

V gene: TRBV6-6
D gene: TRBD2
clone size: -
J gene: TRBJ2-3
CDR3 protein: CASSYSGSGRTDTQYF
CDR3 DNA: TGTGCCAGCAGTTACTCTGGTAGCGGGAGGACAGATACGCAGTATTTT

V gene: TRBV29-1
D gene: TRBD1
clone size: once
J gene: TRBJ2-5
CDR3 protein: CSTGTGDRTQYF
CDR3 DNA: TGCAGCACCGGGACCGGGGACAGGACCCAGTACTTC

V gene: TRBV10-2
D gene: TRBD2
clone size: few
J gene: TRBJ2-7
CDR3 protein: CASSDPGLAGQEGYEQYF
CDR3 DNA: TGCGCCAGCAGTGACCCGGGACTAGCGGGGCAGGAGGGGTACGAGCAGTACTTC

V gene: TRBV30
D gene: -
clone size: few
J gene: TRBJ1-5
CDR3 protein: CAWSVGAGISNQPQHF
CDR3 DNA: TGTGCCTGGAGTGTAGGGGCAGGGATTAGCAATCAGCCCCAGCATTTT

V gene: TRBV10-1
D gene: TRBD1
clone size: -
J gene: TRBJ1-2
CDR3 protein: CASTRGQGANYGYTF
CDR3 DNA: TGCGCCAGCACCAGGGGACAGGGGGCAAACTATGGCTACACCTTC

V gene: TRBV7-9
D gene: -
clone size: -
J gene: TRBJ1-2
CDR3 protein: CASSFWTVINYGYTF
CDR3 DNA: TGTGCCAGCAGCTTTTGGACAGTCATTAACTATGGCTACACCTTC

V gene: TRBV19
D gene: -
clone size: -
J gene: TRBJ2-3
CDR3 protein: CASSNPGGGADTQYF
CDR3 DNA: TGTGCCAGTAGTAATCCCGGCGGGGGCGCAGATACGCAGTATTTT

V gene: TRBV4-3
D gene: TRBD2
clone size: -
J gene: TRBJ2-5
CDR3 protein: CASSQGFGLAVQETQYF
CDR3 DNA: TGCGCCAGCAGCCAAGGCTTCGGACTAGCGGTCCAAGAGACCCAGTACTTC

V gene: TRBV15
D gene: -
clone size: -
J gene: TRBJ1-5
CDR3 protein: CATSRDSRDYQPQHF
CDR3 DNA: TGTGCCACCAGCAGAGATTCGCGGGATTATCAGCCCCAGCATTTT

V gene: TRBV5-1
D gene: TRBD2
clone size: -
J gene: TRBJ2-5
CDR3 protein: CASKGTSGQETQYF
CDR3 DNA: TGCGCCAGCAAAGGGACTAGCGGGCAAGAGACCCAGTACTTC

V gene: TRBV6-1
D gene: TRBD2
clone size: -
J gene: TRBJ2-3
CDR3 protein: CASSAFGTSGSTDTQYF
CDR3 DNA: TGTGCCAGCAGTGCATTCGGGACTAGCGGGAGCACAGATACGCAGTATTTT

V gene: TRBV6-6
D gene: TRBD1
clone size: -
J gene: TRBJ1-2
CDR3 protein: CASDQGGAYGYTF
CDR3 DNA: TGTGCCAGCGATCAGGGGGGGGCATATGGCTACACCTTC

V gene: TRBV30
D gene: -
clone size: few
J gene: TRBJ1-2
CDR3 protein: CAWSVRQGRYTF
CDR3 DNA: TGTGCCTGGAGTGTACGGCAGGGTCGGTACACCTTC

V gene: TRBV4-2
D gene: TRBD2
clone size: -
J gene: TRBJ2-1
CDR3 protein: CASSQDRTSGGAVGGEQFF
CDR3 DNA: TGTGCCAGCAGCCAAGATAGGACTAGCGGGGGGGCGGTGGGCGGTGAGCAGTTCTTC

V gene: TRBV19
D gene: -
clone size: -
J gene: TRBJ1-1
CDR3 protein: CASSTGPQNTEAFF
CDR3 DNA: TGTGCCAGTAGCACCGGGCCCCAGAATACTGAAGCTTTCTTT

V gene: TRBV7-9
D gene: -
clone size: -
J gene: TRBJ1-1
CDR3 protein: CASSLDQGTNTEAFF
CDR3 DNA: TGTGCCAGCAGCTTGGATCAGGGGACGAACACTGAAGCTTTCTTT

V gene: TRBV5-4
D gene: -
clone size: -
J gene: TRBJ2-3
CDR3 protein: CASSTDRTDTQYF
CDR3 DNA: TGTGCCAGCAGCACGGACAGAACAGATACGCAGTATTTT

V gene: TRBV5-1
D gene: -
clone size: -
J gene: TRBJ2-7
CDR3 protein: CASSLGGTSSEQYF
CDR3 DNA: TGCGCCAGCAGCTTGGGGGGGACATCAAGCGAGCAGTACTTC

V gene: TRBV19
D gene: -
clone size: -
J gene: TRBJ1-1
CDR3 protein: CASRWGTGSPEAFF
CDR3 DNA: TGTGCCAGTAGATGGGGCACAGGGTCCCCTGAAGCTTTCTTT